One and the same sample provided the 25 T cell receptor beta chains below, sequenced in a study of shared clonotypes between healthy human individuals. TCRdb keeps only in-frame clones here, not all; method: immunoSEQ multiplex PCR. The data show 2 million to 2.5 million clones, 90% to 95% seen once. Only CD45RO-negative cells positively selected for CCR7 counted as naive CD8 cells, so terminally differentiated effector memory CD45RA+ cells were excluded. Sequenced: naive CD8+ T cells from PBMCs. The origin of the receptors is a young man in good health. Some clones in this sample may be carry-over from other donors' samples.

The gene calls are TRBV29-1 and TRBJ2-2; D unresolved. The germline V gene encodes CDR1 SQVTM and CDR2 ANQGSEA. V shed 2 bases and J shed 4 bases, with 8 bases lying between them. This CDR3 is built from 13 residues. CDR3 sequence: CSVEFGGTGELFF. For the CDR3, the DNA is TGCAGCGTTGAATTCGGCGGCACCGGGGAGCTGTTTTTT.

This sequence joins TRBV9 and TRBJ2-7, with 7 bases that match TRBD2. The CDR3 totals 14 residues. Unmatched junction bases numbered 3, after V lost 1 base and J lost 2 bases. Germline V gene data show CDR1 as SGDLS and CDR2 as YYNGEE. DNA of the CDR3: TGTGCCAGCAGCGTACTAGCGGAGACCTACGAGCAGTACTTC. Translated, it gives CASSVLAETYEQYF.

CDR3 loop: CASSLRDLSSYNEQFF. The CDR3, as DNA: TGTGCCAGCAGTCTCCGGGACCTGAGCTCCTACAATGAGCAGTTCTTC. V gene TRBV27 combines with J gene TRBJ2-1; D is perhaps TRBD1 or TRBD2 (5 bases each). The germline CDR1 and CDR2 sequences are MNHEY and SMNVEV (reference sequence). The ends were cut back, 5 bases at V and 0 bases at J, with 14 bases in the middle. The CDR3 sequence is 16 residues long.

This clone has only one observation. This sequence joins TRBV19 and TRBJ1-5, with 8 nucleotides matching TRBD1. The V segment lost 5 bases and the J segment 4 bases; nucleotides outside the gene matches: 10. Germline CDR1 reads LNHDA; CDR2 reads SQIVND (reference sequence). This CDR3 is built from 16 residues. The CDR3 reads CASSSFGTGSNQPQHF. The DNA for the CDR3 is TGTGCCAGTAGTTCATTTGGGACAGGTAGTAATCAGCCCCAGCATTTT.

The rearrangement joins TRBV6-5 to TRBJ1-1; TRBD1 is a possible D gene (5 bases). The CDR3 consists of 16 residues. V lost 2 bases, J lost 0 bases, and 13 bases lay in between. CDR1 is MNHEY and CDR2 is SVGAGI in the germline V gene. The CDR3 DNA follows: TGTGCCAGCAGTTACGTCGGGGGGGTGGTGAACACTGAAGCTTTCTTT. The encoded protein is CASSYVGGVVNTEAFF.

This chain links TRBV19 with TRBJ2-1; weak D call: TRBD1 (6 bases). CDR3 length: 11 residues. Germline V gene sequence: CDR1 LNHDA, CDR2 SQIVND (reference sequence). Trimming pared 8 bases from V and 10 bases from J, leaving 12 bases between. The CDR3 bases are TGTGCCAGTGCCTCGGGACAAGAGCAGTTCTTC. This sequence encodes CASASGQEQFF.

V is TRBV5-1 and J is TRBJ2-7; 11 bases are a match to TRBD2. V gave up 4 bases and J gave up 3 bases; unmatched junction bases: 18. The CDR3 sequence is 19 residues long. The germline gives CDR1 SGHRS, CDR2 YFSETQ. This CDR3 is CASSAPSTSGTYSFYEQYF. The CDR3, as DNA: TGCGCCAGCAGCGCGCCATCGACTAGCGGGACGTACTCATTCTACGAGCAGTACTTC.

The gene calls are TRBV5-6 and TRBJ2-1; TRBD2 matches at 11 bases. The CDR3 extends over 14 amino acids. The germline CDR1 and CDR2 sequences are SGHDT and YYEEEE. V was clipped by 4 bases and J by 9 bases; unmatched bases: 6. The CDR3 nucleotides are TGTGCCAGCAGCCCGGGACTAGCGGATGGTGAGCAGTTCTTC. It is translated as CASSPGLADGEQFF.

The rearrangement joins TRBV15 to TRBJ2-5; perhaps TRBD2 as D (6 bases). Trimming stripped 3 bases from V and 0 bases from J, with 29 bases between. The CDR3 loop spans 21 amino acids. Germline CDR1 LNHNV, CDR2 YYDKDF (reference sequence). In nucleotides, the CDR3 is TGTGCCACCAGCAGGATACAAAAGAAAGTAGCGGTACGGTTAGACCAAGAGACCCAGTACTTC. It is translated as CATSRIQKKVAVRLDQETQYF.

The CDR3 coding sequence is TGTGCCAGCAGACCCCGACGGTACAATCAGCCCCAGCATTTT. It translates to CASRPRRYNQPQHF. V and J are TRBV6-5 and TRBJ1-5; no definite D call. Trimming cost V 6 bases and J 3 bases, with 12 bases left between them. Germline assignment: CDR1 MNHEY and CDR2 SVGAGI. The CDR3 runs to 14 residues.

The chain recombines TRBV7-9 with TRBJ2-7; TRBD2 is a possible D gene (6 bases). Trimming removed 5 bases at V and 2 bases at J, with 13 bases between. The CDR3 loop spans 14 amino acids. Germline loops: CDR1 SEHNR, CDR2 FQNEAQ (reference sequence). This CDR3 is CASSPRDHTYEQYF. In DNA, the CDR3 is TGTGCCAGCAGCCCGCGGGACCATACCTACGAGCAGTACTTC.

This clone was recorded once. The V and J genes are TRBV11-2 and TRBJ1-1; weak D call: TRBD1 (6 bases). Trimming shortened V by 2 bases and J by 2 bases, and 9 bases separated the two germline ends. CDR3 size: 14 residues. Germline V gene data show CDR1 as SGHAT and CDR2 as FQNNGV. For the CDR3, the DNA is TGTGCCAGCAGCTTAATGGGACATAACACTGAAGCTTTCTTT. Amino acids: CASSLMGHNTEAFF.

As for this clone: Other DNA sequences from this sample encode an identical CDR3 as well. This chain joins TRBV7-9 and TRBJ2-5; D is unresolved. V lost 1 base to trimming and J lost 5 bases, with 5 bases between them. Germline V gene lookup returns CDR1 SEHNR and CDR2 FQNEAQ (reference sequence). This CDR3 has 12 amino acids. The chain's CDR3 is CASSLEPETQYF. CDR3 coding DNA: TGTGCCAGCAGCTTAGAACCGGAGACCCAGTACTTC.

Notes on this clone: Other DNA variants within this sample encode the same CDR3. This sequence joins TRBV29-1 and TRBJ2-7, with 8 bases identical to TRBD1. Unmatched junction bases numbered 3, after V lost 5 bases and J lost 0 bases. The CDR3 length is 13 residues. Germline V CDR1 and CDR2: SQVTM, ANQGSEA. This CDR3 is CSVFTGGSYEQYF. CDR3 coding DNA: TGCAGCGTTTTTACAGGGGGCTCCTACGAGCAGTACTTC.

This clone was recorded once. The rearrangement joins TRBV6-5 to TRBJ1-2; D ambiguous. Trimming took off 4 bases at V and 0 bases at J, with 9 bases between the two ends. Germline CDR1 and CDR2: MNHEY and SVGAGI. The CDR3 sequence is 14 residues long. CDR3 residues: CASSFGETNYGYTF. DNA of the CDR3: TGTGCCAGCAGTTTCGGGGAGACTAACTATGGCTACACCTTC.

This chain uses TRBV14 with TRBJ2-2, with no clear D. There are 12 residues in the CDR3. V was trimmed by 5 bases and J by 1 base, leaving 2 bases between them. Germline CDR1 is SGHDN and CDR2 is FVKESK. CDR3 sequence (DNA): TGTGCCAGCAGCTGGAACACCGGGGAGCTGTTTTTT. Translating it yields CASSWNTGELFF.

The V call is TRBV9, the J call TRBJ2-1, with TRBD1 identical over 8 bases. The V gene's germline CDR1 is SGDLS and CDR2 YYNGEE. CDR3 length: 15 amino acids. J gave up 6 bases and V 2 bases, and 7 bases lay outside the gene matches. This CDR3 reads CASSVSGTGSNEQFF. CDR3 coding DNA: TGTGCCAGCAGCGTTTCCGGGACAGGTAGCAATGAGCAGTTCTTC. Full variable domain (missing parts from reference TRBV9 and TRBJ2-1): DSGVTQTPKHLITATGQRVTLRCSPRSGDLSVYWYQQSLDQGLQFLIQYYNGEERAKGNILERFSAQQFPDLHSELNLSSLELGDSALYFCASSVSGTGSNEQFFGPGTRLTVL.

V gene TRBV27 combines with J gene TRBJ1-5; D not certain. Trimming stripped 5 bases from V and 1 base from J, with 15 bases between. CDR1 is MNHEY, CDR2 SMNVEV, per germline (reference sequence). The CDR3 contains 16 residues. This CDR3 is CASSPSAGASNQPQHF. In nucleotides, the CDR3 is TGTGCCAGCAGTCCCTCCGCAGGAGCGAGCAATCAGCCCCAGCATTTT.

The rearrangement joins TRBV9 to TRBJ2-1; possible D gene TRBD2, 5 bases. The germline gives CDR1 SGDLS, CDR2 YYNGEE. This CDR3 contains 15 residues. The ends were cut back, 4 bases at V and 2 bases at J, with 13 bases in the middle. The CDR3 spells CASSSSERPYNEQFF. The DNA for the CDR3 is TGTGCCAGCAGCTCCAGCGAGCGGCCCTACAATGAGCAGTTCTTC.

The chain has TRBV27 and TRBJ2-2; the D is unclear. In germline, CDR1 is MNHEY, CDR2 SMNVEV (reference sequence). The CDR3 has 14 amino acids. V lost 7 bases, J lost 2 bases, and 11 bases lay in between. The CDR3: CASISQTNTGELFF. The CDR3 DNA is TGTGCCAGCATTTCCCAGACAAACACCGGGGAGCTGTTTTTT.

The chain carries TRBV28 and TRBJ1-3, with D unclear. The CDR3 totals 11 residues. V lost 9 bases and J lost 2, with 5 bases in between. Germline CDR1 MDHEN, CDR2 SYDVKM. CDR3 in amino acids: CASLAGNTIYF. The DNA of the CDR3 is TGTGCCAGTCTAGCTGGAAACACCATATATTTT.

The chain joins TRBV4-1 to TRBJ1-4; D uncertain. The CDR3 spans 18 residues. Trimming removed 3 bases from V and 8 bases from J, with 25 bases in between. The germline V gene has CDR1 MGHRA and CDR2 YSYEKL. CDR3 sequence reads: CASSQERRTATFVEKLFF. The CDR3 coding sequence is TGCGCCAGCAGCCAGGAAAGGAGGACTGCTACCTTTGTGGAAAAACTGTTTTTT.

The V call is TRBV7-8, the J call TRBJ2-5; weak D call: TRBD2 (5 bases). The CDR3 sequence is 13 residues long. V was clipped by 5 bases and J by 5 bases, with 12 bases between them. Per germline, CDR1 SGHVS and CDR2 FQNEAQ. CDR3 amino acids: CASSPLRAETQYF. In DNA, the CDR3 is TGTGCCAGCAGCCCCCTGCGGGCGGAGACCCAGTACTTC. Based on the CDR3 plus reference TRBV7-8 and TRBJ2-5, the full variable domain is GAGVSQSPRYKVAKRGQDVALRCDPISGHVSLFWYQQALGQGPEFLTYFQNEAQLDKSGLPSDRFFAERPEGSVSTLKIQRTQQEDSAVYLCASSPLRAETQYFGPGTRLLVL.

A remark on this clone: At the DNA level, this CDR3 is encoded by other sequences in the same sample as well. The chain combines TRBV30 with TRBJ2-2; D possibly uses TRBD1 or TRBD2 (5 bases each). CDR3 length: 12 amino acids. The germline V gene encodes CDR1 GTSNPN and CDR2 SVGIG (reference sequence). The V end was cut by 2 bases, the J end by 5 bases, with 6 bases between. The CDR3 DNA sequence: TGTGCCTGGAGTTGGGGGACCGGGGAGCTGTTTTTT. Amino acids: CAWSWGTGELFF.

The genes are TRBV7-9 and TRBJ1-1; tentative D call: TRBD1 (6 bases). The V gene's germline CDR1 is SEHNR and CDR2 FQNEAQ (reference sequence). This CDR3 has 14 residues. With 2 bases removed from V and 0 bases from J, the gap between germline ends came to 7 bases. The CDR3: CASSLWDMNTEAFF. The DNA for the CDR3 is TGTGCCAGCAGCTTATGGGACATGAACACTGAAGCTTTCTTT. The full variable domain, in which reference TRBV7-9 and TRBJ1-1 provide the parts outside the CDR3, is DTGVSQNPRHKITKRGQNVTFRCDPISEHNRLYWYRQTLGQGPEFLTYFQNEAQLEKSRLLSDRFSAERPKGSFSTLEIQRTEQGDSAMYLCASSLWDMNTEAFFGQGTRLTVV.